Detailed here is one T cell receptor beta chain. These data are taken from a study of healthy donors' naive CD4 and CD8 T cells. Each TCR library used around 500 ng of total RNA and a linear amplification protocol. In TCRdb, the reads were re-called with MiXCR into one record per CDR3 protein. This sample has 180,000 or so distinct CDR3 sequences, with over 60% found just once. Trimming took off 2 bases at V and 0 bases at J, with 8 bases between the two ends. Per the germline V gene, CDR1 is SGHRS and CDR2 is YFSETQ. The CDR3 contains 14 residues. The rearrangement uses TRBV5-1 and TRBJ1-1; D is ambiguous. This clonotype was sampled from a pool of human donors in good health; the sample pools cells from several healthy donors. The source material was naive CD4+ and CD8+ T cells sorted from blood, pooled from several donors. The DNA of the CDR3 is TGCGCCAGCAGCTTTGAACGGATGAACACTGAAGCTTTCTTT. It codes for CASSFERMNTEAFF.